The clone carrying this TCR beta chain was seen once. The antigen is unknown. This entry is derived from a study of cytomegalovirus exposure and HLA in healthy donors. Study-level points and caveats: TRBV6-2, TRBV6-3 and some other V segments were unresolvable in 87-base-pair reads. In a later analysis, compared with equally common non-associated chains, HLA-associated beta chains were more expanded. Listed as cytomegalovirus-associated were 150 to 200 TCR beta chains.

The PCR contained 60 Vbeta and 13 Jbeta primers. Measured with immunoSEQ multiplex PCR; TCRdb has only the in-frame clones, and not every one. This table holds over 80,000 clones, 78% found once. The CDR3 extends over 15 amino acids. Trimming at V came to 5 bases and at J to 3 bases, leaving 9 bases not matched to a gene. Germline V gene lookup returns CDR1 SGHRS and CDR2 YFSETQ. Sequencing was carried out using PBMCs. The chain is built from TRBV5-1 and TRBJ2-3; 7 bases map to TRBD2. The sequence was obtained from a middle-aged woman in good health and CMV-seronegative. CDR3 bases: TGCGCCAGCAGGTCTAGCGGAATGGGAACAGATACGCAGTATTTT. As protein: CASRSSGMGTDTQYF.